This TCR beta chain was sequenced during a study of radiation and T cells in renal cell carcinoma. The time point: blood 2 weeks post-SBRT. Described treatment: 15 Gy SBRT to primary tumor, nephrectomy 4 weeks later. Data came from immunoSEQ multiplex PCR; TCRdb stores just in-frame clones and leaves some out. This sample carries tens of thousands of clones, roughly 79% of them seen once, and the ten largest clones take about 7%. Sequencing used blood, obtained from a patient whose treatment included radiotherapy and nephrectomy. This TCR was recovered from a man aged 60 to 69 with renal cell carcinoma.

The CDR3 nucleotides read TGTGCCAGCAGCTTGATTCGGGACACGAGCTCCTACGAGCAGTACGTC. Its translation: CASSLIRDTSSYEQYV. The chain couples TRBV5-6 to TRBJ2-7; maybe TRBD1 (6 bases). CDR1 and CDR2 (germline): SGHDT, YYEEEE. CDR3 length: 16 residues. Trimming pared 1 base from V and 0 bases from J, leaving 14 bases between.